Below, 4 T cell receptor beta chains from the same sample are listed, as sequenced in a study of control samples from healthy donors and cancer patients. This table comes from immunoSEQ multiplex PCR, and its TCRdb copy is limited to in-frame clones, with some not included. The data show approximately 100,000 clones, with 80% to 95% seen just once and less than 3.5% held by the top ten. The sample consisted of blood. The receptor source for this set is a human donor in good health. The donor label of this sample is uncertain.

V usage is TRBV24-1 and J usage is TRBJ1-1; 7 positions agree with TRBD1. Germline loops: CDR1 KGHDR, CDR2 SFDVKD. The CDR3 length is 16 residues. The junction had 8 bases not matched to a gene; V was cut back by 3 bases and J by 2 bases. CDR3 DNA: TGTGCCACCAGTGATCGACAGGGATGGCCTAACACTGAAGCTTTCTTT. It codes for CATSDRQGWPNTEAFF.

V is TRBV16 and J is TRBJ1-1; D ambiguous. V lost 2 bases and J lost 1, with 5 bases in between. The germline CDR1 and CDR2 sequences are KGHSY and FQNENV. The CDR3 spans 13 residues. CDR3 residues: CASSQGRNTEAFF. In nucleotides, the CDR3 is TGTGCCAGCAGCCAAGGCAGGAACACTGAAGCTTTCTTT.

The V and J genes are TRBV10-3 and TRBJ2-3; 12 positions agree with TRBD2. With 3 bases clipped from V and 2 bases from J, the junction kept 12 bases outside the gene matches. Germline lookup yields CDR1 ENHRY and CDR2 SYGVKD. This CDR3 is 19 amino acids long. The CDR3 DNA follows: TGTGCCATCAGTGATACTAGCGGGGGGACATCTTCCCTCACAGATACGCAGTATTTT. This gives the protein CAISDTSGGTSSLTDTQYF.

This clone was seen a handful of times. The CDR3, as DNA: TGTGCCAGCAGTGAGGGCCCAGCGGGGTTCGCTGAGCAGTTCTTC. Translation gives CASSEGPAGFAEQFF. The rearrangement joins TRBV25-1 to TRBJ2-1, with 7 bases that match TRBD2. This CDR3 is built from 15 residues. J lost 9 bases, V lost 3 bases, and 11 bases had no gene match. The germline gives CDR1 MGHDK, CDR2 SYGVNS.